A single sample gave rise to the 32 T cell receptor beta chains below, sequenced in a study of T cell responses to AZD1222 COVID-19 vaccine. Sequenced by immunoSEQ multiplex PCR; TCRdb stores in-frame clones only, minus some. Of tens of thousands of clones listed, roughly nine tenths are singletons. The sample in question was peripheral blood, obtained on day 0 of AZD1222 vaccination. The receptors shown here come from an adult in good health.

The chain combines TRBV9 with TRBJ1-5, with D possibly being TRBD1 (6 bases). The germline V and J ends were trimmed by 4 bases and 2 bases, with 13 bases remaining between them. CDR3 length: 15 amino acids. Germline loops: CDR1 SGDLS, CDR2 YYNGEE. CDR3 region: CASSLTGLGNQPQHF. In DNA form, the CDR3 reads TGTGCCAGCAGCCTCACAGGGCTCGGCAATCAGCCCCAGCATTTT.

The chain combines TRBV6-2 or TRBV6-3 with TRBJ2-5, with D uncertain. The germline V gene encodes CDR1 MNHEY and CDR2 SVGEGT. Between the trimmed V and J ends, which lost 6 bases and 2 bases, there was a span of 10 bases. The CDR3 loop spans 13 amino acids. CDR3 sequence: CASSHYYQETQYF. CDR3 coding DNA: TGTGCCAGCAGCCACTACTATCAAGAGACCCAGTACTTC.

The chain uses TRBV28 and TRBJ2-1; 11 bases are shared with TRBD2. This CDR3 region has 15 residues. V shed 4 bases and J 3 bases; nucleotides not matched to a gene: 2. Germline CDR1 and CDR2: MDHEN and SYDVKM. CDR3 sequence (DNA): TGTGCCAGCAGTTCCGGGACTAGCGGCTACAATGAGCAGTTCTTC. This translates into CASSSGTSGYNEQFF.

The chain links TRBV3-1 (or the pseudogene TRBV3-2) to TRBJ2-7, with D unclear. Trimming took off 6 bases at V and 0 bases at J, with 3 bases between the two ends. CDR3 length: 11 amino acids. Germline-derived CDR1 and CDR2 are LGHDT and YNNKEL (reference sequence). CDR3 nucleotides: TGTGCCAGCAGTGACTCCTACGAGCAGTACTTC. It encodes CASSDSYEQYF.

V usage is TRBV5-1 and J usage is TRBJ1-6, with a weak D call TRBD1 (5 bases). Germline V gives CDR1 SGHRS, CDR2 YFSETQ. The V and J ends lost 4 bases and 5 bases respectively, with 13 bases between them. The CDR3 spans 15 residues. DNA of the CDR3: TGCGCCAGCAGCCACGGACAATCGAATAATTCACCCCTCCACTTT. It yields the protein CASSHGQSNNSPLHF.

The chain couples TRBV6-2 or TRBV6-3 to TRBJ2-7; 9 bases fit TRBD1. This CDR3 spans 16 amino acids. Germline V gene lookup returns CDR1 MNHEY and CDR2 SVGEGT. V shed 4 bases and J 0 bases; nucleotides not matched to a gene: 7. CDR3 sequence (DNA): TGTGCCAGCAGTTTTGATCCGGGACAGGGCTCCTACGAGCAGTACTTC. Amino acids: CASSFDPGQGSYEQYF.

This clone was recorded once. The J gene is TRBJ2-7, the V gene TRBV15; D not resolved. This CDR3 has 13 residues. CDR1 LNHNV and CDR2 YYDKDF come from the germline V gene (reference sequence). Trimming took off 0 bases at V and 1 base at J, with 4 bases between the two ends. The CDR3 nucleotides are TGTGCCACCAGCAGAGACCAGTCCTACGAGCAGTACTTC. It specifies CATSRDQSYEQYF. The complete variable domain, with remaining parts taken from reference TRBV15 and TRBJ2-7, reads DAMVIQNPRYQVTQFGKPVTLSCSQTLNHNVMYWYQQKSSQAPKLLFHYYDKDFNNEADTPDNFQSRRPNTSFCFLDIRSPGLGDTAMYLCATSRDQSYEQYFGPGTRLTVT.

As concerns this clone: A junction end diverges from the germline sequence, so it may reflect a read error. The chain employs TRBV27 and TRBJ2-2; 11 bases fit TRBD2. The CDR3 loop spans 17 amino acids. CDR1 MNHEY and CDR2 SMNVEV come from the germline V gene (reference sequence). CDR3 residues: CASSFGGLAAKTGELFF. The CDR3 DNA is TGTGCCAGCAGTTTTGGGGGACTAGCGGCGAAAACCGGGGAGCTGTTTTTT.

The CDR3 reads CASSTRTGGNTEAFF. Here the CDR3 DNA reads TGTGCCAGCAGCACTCGGACAGGGGGGAACACTGAAGCTTTCTTT. V gene TRBV21-1 combines with J gene TRBJ1-1; TRBD1, the table's D call, was not compared with the DNA. TRBV21-1 is a pseudogene. The CDR3 sequence is 15 residues long.

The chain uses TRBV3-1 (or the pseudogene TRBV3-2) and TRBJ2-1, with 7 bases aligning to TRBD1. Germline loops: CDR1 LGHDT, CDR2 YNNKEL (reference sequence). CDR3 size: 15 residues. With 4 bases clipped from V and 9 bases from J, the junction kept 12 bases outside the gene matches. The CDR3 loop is CASSRNQVGGGEQFF. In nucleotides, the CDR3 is TGTGCCAGCAGCCGGAATCAGGTAGGGGGCGGTGAGCAGTTCTTC.

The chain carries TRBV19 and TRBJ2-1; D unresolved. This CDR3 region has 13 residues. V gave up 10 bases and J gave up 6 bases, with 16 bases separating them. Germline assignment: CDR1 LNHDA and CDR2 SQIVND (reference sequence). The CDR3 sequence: CATKRQPGNEQFF. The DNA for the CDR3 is TGTGCCACAAAGCGCCAACCCGGCAATGAGCAGTTCTTC.

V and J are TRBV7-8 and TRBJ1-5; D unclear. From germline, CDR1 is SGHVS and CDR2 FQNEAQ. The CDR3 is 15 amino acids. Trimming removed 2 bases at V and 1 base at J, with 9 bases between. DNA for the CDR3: TGTGCCAGCAGCTTAACGACCTGGAGCAATCAGCCCCAGCATTTT. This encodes CASSLTTWSNQPQHF.

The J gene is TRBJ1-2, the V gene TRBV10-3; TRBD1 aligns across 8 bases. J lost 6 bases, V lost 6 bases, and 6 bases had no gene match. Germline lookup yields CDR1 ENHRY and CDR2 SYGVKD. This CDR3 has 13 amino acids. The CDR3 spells CAISGQGKDGYTF. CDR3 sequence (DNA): TGTGCCATCAGCGGACAGGGAAAGGATGGCTACACCTTC.

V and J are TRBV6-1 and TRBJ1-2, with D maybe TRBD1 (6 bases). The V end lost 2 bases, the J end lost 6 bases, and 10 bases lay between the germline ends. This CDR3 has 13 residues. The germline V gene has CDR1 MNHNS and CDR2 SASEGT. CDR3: CASSETGMDGYTF. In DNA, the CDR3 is TGTGCCAGCAGTGAAACAGGGATGGATGGCTACACCTTC.

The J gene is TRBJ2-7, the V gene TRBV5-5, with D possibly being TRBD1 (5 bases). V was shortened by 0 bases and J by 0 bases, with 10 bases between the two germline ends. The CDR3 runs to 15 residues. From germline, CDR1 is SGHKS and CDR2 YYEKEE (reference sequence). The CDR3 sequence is CASSLADTVSYEQYF. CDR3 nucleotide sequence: TGTGCCAGCAGCTTGGCGGACACAGTCTCCTACGAGCAGTACTTC.

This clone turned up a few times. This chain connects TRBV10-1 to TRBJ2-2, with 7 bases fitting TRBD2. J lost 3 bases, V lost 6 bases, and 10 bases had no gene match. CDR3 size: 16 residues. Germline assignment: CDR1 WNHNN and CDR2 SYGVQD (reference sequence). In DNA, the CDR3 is TGCGCCAGCAGGACCCCGGGACTACCCTACACCGGGGAGCTGTTTTTT. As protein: CASRTPGLPYTGELFF.

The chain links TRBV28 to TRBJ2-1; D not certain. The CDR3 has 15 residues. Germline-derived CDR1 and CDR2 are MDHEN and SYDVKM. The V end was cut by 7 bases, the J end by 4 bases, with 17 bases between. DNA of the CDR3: TGTGCCAGCACTCCTCTAGTCCGCGGTTACAATGAGCAGTTCTTC. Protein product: CASTPLVRGYNEQFF.

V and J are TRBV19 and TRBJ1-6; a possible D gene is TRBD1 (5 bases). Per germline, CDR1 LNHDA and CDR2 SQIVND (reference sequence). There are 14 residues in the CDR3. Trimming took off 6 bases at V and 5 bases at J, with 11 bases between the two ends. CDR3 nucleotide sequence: TGTGCCAGTAGAGGGACGGGAAATAATTCACCCCTCCACTTT. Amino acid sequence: CASRGTGNNSPLHF.

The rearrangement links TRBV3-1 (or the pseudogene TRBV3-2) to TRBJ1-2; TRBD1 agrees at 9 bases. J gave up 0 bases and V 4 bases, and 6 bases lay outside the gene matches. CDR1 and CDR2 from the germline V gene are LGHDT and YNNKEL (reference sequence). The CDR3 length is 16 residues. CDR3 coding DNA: TGTGCCAGCAGCCCCATATGGACAGGGGCTAACTATGGCTACACCTTC. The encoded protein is CASSPIWTGANYGYTF.

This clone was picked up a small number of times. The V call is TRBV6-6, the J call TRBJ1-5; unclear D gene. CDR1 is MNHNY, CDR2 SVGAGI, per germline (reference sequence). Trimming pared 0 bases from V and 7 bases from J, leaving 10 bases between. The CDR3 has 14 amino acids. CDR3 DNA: TGTGCCAGCAGTTACTCCACACAATACCAGCCCCAGCATTTT. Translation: CASSYSTQYQPQHF.

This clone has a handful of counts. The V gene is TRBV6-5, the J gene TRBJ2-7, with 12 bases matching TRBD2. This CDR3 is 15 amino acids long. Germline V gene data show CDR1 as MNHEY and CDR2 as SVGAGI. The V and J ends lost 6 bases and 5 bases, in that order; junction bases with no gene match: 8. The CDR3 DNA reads TGTGCCAGCAGAAGACTAGCGGGAGTTATCGACGAGCAGTACTTC. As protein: CASRRLAGVIDEQYF.

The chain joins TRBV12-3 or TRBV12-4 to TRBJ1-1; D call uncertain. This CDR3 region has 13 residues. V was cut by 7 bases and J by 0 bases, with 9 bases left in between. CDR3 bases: TGTGCCAGCACCTTTAGGTTGAACACTGAAGCTTTCTTT. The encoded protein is CASTFRLNTEAFF.

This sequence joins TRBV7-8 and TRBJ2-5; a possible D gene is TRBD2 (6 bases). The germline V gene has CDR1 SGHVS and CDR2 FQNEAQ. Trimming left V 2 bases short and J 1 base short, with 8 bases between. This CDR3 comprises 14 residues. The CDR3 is CASSLSGSQETQYF. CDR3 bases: TGTGCCAGCAGCTTATCCGGGAGCCAAGAGACCCAGTACTTC.

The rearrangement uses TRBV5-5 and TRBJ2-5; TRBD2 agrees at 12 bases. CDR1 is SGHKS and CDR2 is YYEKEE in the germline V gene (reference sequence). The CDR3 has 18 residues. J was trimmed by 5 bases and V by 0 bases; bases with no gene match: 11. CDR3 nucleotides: TGTGCCAGCAGCTTGGGCGGGCTAGCGGGGGGGCTCTCGGAGACCCAGTACTTC. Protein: CASSLGGLAGGLSETQYF.

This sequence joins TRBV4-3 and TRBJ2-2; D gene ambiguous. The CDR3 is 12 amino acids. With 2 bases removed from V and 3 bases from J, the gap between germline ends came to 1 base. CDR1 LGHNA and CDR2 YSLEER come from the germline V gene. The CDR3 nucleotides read TGCGCCAGCAGCCAATACACCGGGGAGCTGTTTTTT. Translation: CASSQYTGELFF.

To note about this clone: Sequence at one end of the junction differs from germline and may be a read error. CDR3 loop: CASAGLLTDAQYF. CDR3 in DNA: TGCGCCAGCGCGGGACTTCTCACAGATGCGCAGTATTTT. The chain couples TRBV10-1 to TRBJ2-3, with D possibly TRBD2 on 6 matching bases. Per the germline V gene, CDR1 is WNHNN and CDR2 is SYGVQD (reference sequence). The CDR3 loop spans 13 amino acids.

The CDR3 DNA reads TGTGCCTGGATGGACGGGACAGGGAGAGATCAGCCCCAGCATTTT. Translated: CAWMDGTGRDQPQHF. The chain is built from TRBV30 and TRBJ1-5; TRBD1 matches 9 bases. Germline CDR1 is GTSNPN and CDR2 is SVGIG (reference sequence). V gave up 4 bases and J gave up 5 bases; unmatched junction bases: 9. This CDR3 region has 15 residues.

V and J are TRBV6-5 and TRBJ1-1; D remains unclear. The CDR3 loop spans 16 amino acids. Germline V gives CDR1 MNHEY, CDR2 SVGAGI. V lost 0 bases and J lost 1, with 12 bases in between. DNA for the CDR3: TGTGCCAGCAGTTACTCCGGACGACGGGAGAACACTGAAGCTTTCTTT. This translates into CASSYSGRRENTEAFF.

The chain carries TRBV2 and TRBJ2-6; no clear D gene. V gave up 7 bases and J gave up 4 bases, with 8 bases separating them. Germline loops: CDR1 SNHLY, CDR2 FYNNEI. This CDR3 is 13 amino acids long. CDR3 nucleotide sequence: TGTGCCAGCATCTCGAGCGGGGCCAACGTCCTGACTTTC. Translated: CASISSGANVLTF.

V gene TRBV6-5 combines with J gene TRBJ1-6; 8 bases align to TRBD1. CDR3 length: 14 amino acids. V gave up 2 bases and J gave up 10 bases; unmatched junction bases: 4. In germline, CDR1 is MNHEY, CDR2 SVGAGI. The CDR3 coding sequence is TGTGCCAGCAGTTACGGGACAGGAGAATCACCCCTCCACTTT. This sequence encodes CASSYGTGESPLHF.

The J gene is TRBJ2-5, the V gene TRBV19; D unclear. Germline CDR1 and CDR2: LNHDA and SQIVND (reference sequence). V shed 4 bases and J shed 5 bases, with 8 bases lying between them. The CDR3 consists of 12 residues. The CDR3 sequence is CASSTLGETQYF. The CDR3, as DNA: TGTGCCAGTAGTACACTGGGGGAGACCCAGTACTTC.

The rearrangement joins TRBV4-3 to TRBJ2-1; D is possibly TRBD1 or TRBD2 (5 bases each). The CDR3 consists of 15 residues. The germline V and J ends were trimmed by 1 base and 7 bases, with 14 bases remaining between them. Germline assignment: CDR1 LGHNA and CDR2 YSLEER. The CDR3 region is CASSQGPGPQNEQFF. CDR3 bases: TGCGCCAGCAGCCAAGGGCCGGGGCCTCAGAATGAGCAGTTCTTC.